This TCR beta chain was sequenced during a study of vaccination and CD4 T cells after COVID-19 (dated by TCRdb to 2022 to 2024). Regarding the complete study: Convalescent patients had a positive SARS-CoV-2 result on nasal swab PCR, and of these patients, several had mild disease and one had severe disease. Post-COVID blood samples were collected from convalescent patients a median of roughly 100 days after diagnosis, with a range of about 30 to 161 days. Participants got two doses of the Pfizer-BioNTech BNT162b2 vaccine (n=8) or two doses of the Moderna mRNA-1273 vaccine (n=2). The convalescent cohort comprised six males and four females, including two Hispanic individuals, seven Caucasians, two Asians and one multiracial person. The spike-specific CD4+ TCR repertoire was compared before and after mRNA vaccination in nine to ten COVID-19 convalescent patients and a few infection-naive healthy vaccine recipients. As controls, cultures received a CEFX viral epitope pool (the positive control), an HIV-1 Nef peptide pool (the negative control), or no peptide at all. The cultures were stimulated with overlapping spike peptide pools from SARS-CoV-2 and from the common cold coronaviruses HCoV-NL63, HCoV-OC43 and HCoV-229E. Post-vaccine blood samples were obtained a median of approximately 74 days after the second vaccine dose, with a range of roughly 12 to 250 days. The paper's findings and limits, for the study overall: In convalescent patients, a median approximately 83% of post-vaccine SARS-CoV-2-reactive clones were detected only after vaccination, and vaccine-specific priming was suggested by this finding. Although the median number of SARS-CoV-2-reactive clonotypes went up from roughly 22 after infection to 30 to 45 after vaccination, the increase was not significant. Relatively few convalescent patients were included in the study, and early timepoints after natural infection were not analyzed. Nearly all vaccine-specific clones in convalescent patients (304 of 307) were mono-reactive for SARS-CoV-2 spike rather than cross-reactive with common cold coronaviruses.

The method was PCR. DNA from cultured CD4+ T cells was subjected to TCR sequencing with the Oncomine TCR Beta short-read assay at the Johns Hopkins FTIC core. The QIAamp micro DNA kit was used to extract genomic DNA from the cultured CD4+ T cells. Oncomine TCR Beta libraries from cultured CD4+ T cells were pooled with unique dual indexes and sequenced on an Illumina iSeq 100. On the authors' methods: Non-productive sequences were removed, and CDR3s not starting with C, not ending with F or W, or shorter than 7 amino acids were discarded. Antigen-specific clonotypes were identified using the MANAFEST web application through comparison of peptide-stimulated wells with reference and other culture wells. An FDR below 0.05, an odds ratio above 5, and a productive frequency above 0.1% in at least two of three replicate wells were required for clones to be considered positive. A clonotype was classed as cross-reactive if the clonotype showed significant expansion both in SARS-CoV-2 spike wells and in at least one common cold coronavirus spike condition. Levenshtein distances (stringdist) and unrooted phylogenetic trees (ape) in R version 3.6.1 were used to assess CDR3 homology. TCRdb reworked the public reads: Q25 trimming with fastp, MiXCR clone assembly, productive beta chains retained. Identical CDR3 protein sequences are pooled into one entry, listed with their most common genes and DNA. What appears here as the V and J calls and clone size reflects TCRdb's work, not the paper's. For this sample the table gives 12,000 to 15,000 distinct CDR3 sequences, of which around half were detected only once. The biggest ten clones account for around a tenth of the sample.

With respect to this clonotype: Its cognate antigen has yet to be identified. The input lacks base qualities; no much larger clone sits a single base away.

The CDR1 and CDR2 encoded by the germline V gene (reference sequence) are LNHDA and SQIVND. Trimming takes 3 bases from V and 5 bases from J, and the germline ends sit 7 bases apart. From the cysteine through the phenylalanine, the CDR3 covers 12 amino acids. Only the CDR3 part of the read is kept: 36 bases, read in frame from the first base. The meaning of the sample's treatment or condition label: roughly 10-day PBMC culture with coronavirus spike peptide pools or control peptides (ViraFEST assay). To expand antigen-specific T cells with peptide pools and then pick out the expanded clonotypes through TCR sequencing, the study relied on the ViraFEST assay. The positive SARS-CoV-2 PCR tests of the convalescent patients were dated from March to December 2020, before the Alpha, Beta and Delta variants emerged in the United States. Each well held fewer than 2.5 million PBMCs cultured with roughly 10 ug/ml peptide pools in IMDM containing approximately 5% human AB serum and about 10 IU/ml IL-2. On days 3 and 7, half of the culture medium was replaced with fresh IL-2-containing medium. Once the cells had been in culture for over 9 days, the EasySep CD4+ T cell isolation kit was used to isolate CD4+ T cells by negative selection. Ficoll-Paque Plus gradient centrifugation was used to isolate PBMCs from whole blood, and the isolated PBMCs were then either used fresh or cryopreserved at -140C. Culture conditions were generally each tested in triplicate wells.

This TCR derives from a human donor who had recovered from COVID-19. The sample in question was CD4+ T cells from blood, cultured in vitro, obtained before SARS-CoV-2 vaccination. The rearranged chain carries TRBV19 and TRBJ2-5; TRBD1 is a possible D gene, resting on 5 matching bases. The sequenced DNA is TGTGCCAGTAGTATGGCAGGGGAGACCCAGTACTTC. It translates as CASSMAGETQYF.